This T cell receptor (beta chain) stems from a study of blood T cell repertoires in COVID-19. The CDR3 has 15 residues. Germline CDR1 SEHNR, CDR2 FQNEAQ (reference sequence). V trimming: 0 bases; J trimming: 8 bases; junction bases outside the gene matches: 8. Assay used: immunoSEQ multiplex PCR; TCRdb lists only in-frame clones, some missing. The repertoire has some 700,000 clones, more than 80% of them found once; the top ten carry roughly 0.26%. The TCR was taken from a woman between 18 and 29 years old with acute or convalescent COVID-19. J is TRBJ1-2 and V is TRBV7-9, with 8 bases identical to TRBD1. The sample consisted of peripheral blood. As DNA, the CDR3 is TGTGCCAGCAGCTTAGCCGGTCAGGGGGCAGGGGGCTACACCTTC. Its translation: CASSLAGQGAGGYTF.